The next 12 T cell receptor beta chains were all read from a single sample in a study of patients and donors after allogeneic stem cell transplantation. TCRdb recomputed calls from the RT-PCR reads with MiXCR, one row per CDR3 protein. The sample holds 900,000 to 1,000,000 distinct CDR3 sequences; roughly 18% are singletons and the top ten take around 6%. The specimen sequenced was blood, either unsorted or a sorted T cell fraction (not recorded which). The receptors stem from a human donor who was either an allogeneic HSCT recipient or a stem cell or donor lymphocyte infusion donor (not recorded which). It is not recorded whose cells these are; they may come from a transplant donor.

The chain employs TRBV9 and TRBJ2-1; D uncertain. CDR1 and CDR2 (germline): SGDLS, YYNGEE. This CDR3 is 13 amino acids long. V lost 2 bases, J lost 7 bases, and 10 bases lay in between. CDR3 DNA sequence: TGTGCCAGCAGCGTCCTGGACGGGAATGAGCAGTTCTTC. It codes for CASSVLDGNEQFF.

The gene calls are TRBV9 and TRBJ2-3; 7 bases map to TRBD2. Germline V gene sequence: CDR1 SGDLS, CDR2 YYNGEE. V gave up 4 bases and J gave up 3 bases; unmatched junction bases: 8. This CDR3 region has 15 residues. Here the CDR3 reads CASSSRSGVTDTQYF. The CDR3 DNA is TGTGCCAGCAGCTCGCGGAGCGGGGTAACAGATACGCAGTATTTT. Full variable domain (remainder filled in from reference TRBV9 and TRBJ2-3): DSGVTQTPKHLITATGQRVTLRCSPRSGDLSVYWYQQSLDQGLQFLIQYYNGEERAKGNILERFSAQQFPDLHSELNLSSLELGDSALYFCASSSRSGVTDTQYFGPGTRLTVL.

The chain recombines TRBV15 with TRBJ1-3; D call uncertain. V dropped 0 bases and J dropped 2 bases, with 14 bases sitting between them. The CDR3 has 17 amino acids. Germline V lookup: CDR1 LNHNV, CDR2 YYDKDF (reference sequence). The CDR3 nucleotides are TGTGCCACCAGCAGAGAAAGGCTCCCCGGGCCTGGAAACACCATATATTTT. Translation gives CATSRERLPGPGNTIYF. The full variable domain, in which reference TRBV15 and TRBJ1-3 provide the parts outside the CDR3, is DAMVIQNPRYQVTQFGKPVTLSCSQTLNHNVMYWYQQKSSQAPKLLFHYYDKDFNNEADTPDNFQSRRPNTSFCFLDIRSPGLGDTAMYLCATSRERLPGPGNTIYFGEGSWLTVV.

CDR3 loop: CASSFGRGASTDTQYF. In DNA form, the CDR3 reads TGTGCCAGCAGTTTCGGGCGGGGGGCCAGCACAGATACGCAGTATTTT. The chain has TRBV12-3 or TRBV12-4 and TRBJ2-3, with 8 bases lining up with TRBD2. V trimming: 3 bases; J trimming: 0 bases; junction bases outside the gene matches: 5. The CDR3 totals 16 residues.

This clonotype appeared a few times. The chain joins TRBV15 to TRBJ2-2, with 10 bases matching TRBD2. There are 16 residues in the CDR3. V lost 6 bases and J lost 4; bases outside the gene matches: 8. Germline CDR1 LNHNV, CDR2 YYDKDF (reference sequence). Written as DNA, the CDR3 is TGTGCCACCAGAGCCGGGACTAGCGACCTCACCGGGGAGCTGTTTTTT. Amino acid sequence: CATRAGTSDLTGELFF.

The chain is built from TRBV4-1 and TRBJ2-1, with 7 bases that match TRBD2. V was clipped by 4 bases and J by 3 bases; unmatched bases: 6. The CDR3 is 15 residues long. Germline-derived CDR1 and CDR2 are MGHRA and YSYEKL. The CDR3 is CASSPHGGGYNEQFF. The CDR3 coding sequence is TGCGCCAGCAGCCCCCACGGCGGGGGCTACAATGAGCAGTTCTTC.

This chain links TRBV5-1 with TRBJ1-4; 8 positions agree with TRBD1. CDR3 length: 14 amino acids. Germline loops: CDR1 SGHRS, CDR2 YFSETQ. V trimming: 4 bases; J trimming: 6 bases; junction bases outside the gene matches: 5. This CDR3 is CASSPDREDEKLFF. CDR3 bases: TGCGCCAGCAGCCCGGACAGGGAGGATGAAAAACTGTTTTTT. The full variable domain, in which reference TRBV5-1 and TRBJ1-4 provide the parts outside the CDR3, is KAGVTQTPRYLIKTRGQQVTLSCSPISGHRSVSWYQQTPGQGLQFLFEYFSETQRNKGNFPGRFSGRQFSNSRSEMNVSTLELGDSALYLCASSPDREDEKLFFGSGTQLSVL.

The J gene is TRBJ1-4, the V gene TRBV5-1; D not resolved. This CDR3 is 14 amino acids long. Trimming shortened V by 1 base and J by 8 bases, and 12 bases separated the two germline ends. In germline, CDR1 is SGHRS, CDR2 YFSETQ. CDR3 amino acids: CASSLLGLSEKLFF. In DNA form, the CDR3 reads TGCGCCAGCAGCTTGCTGGGGTTAAGCGAAAAACTGTTTTTT.

The chain employs TRBV5-1 and TRBJ2-7; 10 bases agree with TRBD2. The CDR3 runs 17 residues. CDR1 and CDR2 (germline): SGHRS, YFSETQ. V lost 0 bases and J lost 2; bases outside the gene matches: 8. CDR3 DNA: TGCGCCAGCAGCTTGGCCCATATAGCGGGAGGACCCTACGAGCAGTACTTC. It codes for CASSLAHIAGGPYEQYF.

The chain combines TRBV20-1 with TRBJ1-1, with 9 bases identical to TRBD1. Looked up from germline, CDR1 is DFQATT and CDR2 is SNEGSKA (reference sequence). The V gene end was trimmed by 2 bases and the J gene end by 4 bases; junction bases not matched to a gene: 5. CDR3 length: 14 amino acids. In nucleotides, the CDR3 is TGCAGTGCTAGACCCAGACAGGGGGGCACTGAAGCTTTCTTT. Protein: CSARPRQGGTEAFF.

For this clonotype: At one end, the junction sequence differs from germline, possibly due to a read error. The J gene is TRBJ1-1, the V gene TRBV5-4; TRBD1 is a possible D gene (5 bases). Germline loops: CDR1 SGHNT, CDR2 YYREEE (reference sequence). There are 12 residues in the CDR3. CDR3 sequence (DNA): TGTGCCAGCAGCTTGGCTCAGGGCGAAGTTTTCTTT. This encodes CASSLAQGEVFF.

The chain combines TRBV30 with TRBJ1-2; D is ambiguous. V was shortened by 0 bases and J by 7 bases, with 12 bases between the two germline ends. The CDR3 has 13 amino acids. Per the germline V gene, CDR1 is GTSNPN and CDR2 is SVGIG (reference sequence). The CDR3 bases are TGTGCCTGGAGTGTCGCCAACCCGTCTGGCTACACCTTC. Translation: CAWSVANPSGYTF.